The 13 T cell receptor beta chains reported below all come from one sample, sequenced in a study of T cell repertoires in cytomegalovirus infection. What these receptors recognize is not known. TCRdb independently ran MiXCR on the reads; one entry per CDR3 protein. The repertoire holds about a million distinct CDR3 sequences, with 25% to 40% as singletons. The starting material was cultured CD8+ T cells from PBMCs, obtained from culture after CMV antigen stimulation. These receptors all stem from a human donor in good health (CMV status not recorded). Some clones in this sample may be carry-over from other donors' samples.

This clonotype occurred a few times. The rearrangement links TRBV5-6 to TRBJ2-5, with TRBD1 identical over 12 bases. The CDR3 length is 17 residues. Looked up from germline, CDR1 is SGHDT and CDR2 is YYEEEE. J gave up 5 bases and V 2 bases, and 10 bases lay outside the gene matches. The CDR3 region is CASSFRWGQGAIETQYF. The CDR3 DNA reads TGTGCCAGCAGCTTTCGCTGGGGACAGGGGGCGATTGAGACCCAGTACTTC. The complete variable domain, with remaining parts taken from reference TRBV5-6 and TRBJ2-5, reads DAGVTQSPTHLIKTRGQQVTLRCSPKSGHDTVSWYQQALGQGPQFIFQYYEEEERQRGNFPDRFSGHQFPNYSSELNVNALLLGDSALYLCASSFRWGQGAIETQYFGPGTRLLVL.

The V call is TRBV12-3 or TRBV12-4, the J call TRBJ2-7, with D perhaps TRBD1 or TRBD2 (6 bases each). V shed 1 base and J shed 5 bases, with 12 bases lying between them. The CDR3 sequence is 14 residues long. CDR3 protein: CASSLVGGVNEQYF. The CDR3 nucleotides read TGTGCCAGCAGTTTAGTCGGGGGCGTCAACGAGCAGTACTTC.

This clonotype was picked up a small number of times. CDR3 DNA sequence: TGTGCCAGCAGCGTAGGCGGAGAAACCTACAATGAGCAGTTCTTC. It translates to CASSVGGETYNEQFF. This chain joins TRBV9 and TRBJ2-1; no definite D call. Trimming took off 0 bases at V and 2 bases at J, with 9 bases between the two ends. Looked up from germline, CDR1 is SGDLS and CDR2 is YYNGEE. The CDR3 totals 15 residues.

The chain couples TRBV7-8 to TRBJ1-2, with 7 bases matching TRBD1. CDR1 and CDR2 from the germline V gene are SGHVS and FQNEAQ. This CDR3 has 14 residues. V lost 5 bases, J lost 7 bases, and 10 bases stayed unmatched. CDR3 loop: CASSARQGIRGYTF. The CDR3 DNA reads as TGTGCCAGCAGCGCCAGACAGGGTATTCGTGGCTACACCTTC.

Ten or more counts support this clonotype. This chain links TRBV12-3 or TRBV12-4 with TRBJ1-6, with D tentatively TRBD1 (6 bases). Trimming cost V 2 bases and J 10 bases, with 15 bases left between them. This CDR3 is built from 15 residues. The DNA for the CDR3 is TGTGCCAGCAGTTTATTGGGCAGGGGTGGGTCACCCCTCCACTTT. Translating it yields CASSLLGRGGSPLHF.

The J gene is TRBJ2-1, the V gene TRBV6-1; 12 bases are a match to TRBD2. J lost 3 bases, V lost 3 bases, and 6 bases had no gene match. The CDR3 contains 17 residues. Germline CDR1 MNHNS, CDR2 SASEGT. CDR3 protein: CASSDPASGGDYNEQFF. The DNA of the CDR3 is TGTGCCAGCAGTGATCCCGCTAGCGGGGGGGACTACAATGAGCAGTTCTTC.

The chain uses TRBV10-3 and TRBJ2-2; 8 positions match TRBD1. V lost 8 bases, J lost 4 bases, and 3 bases stayed unmatched. CDR3 length: 13 residues. Germline loops: CDR1 ENHRY, CDR2 SYGVKD. CDR3 in amino acids: CAIAGGGTGELFF. In nucleotides, the CDR3 is TGTGCCATCGCAGGGGGCGGCACCGGGGAGCTGTTTTTT.

J is TRBJ1-2 and V is TRBV29-1; no clear D. V was pared by 7 bases and J by 4 bases, with 7 bases between. CDR1 SQVTM and CDR2 ANQGSEA come from the germline V gene. The CDR3 loop spans 10 amino acids. Here the CDR3 DNA reads TGCAGCGATCTCTCCTATGGCTACACCTTC. Its protein product is CSDLSYGYTF. Filled out from reference TRBV29-1 and TRBJ1-2, the complete variable domain reads SAVISQKPSRDICQRGTSLTIQCQVDSQVTMMFWYRQQPGQSLTLIATANQGSEATYESGFVIDKFPISRPNLTFSTLTVSNMSPEDSSIYLCSDLSYGYTFGSGTRLTVV.

This clonotype occurred a few times. The genes are TRBV2 and TRBJ2-7; D is unclear. The CDR3 consists of 12 residues. Germline assignment: CDR1 SNHLY and CDR2 FYNNEI. Trimming left V 8 bases short and J 6 bases short, with 14 bases between. CDR3 protein: CASGPPYPEQYV. Written as DNA, the CDR3 is TGTGCCAGCGGTCCCCCGTATCCCGAGCAGTACGTC.

This clonotype was observed a few times. CDR3 DNA: TGTGCCAGCAGTGGGTGGGGGCGCCGGGCAGACACTGAAGCTTTCTTT. Translation: CASSGWGRRADTEAFF. The chain recombines TRBV2 with TRBJ1-1, with D possibly being TRBD1 (6 bases). V gave up 4 bases and J gave up 3 bases, with 18 bases separating them. The length of the CDR3 is 16 residues. Germline CDR1 SNHLY, CDR2 FYNNEI.

This clonotype turned up a few times. V is TRBV10-3 and J is TRBJ2-1; 15 bases match TRBD2. V gave up 8 bases and J gave up 4 bases; unmatched junction bases: 0. Germline V gives CDR1 ENHRY, CDR2 SYGVKD. The CDR3 extends over 14 amino acids. CDR3 coding DNA: TGTGCCATCGGGACTAGCGGGGGGTACAATGAGCAGTTCTTC. Encoded protein: CAIGTSGGYNEQFF.

The rearrangement uses TRBV2 and TRBJ2-7; D not resolved. The germline CDR1 and CDR2 sequences are SNHLY and FYNNEI. V gave up 2 bases and J gave up 2 bases, with 7 bases separating them. The CDR3 extends over 13 amino acids. In nucleotides, the CDR3 is TGTGCCAGCAGTGAACCGTCTACCTACGAGCAGTACTTC. This gives the protein CASSEPSTYEQYF.

This clonotype was picked up many times. The V and J genes are TRBV7-8 and TRBJ1-2, with a weak D call TRBD1 (5 bases). There are 15 residues in the CDR3. Trimming pared 1 base from V and 5 bases from J, leaving 14 bases between. Germline loops: CDR1 SGHVS, CDR2 FQNEAQ. The CDR3 protein is CASSLGRDGTYGYTF. CDR3 nucleotide sequence: TGTGCCAGCAGCTTAGGCCGGGACGGAACTTATGGCTACACCTTC.